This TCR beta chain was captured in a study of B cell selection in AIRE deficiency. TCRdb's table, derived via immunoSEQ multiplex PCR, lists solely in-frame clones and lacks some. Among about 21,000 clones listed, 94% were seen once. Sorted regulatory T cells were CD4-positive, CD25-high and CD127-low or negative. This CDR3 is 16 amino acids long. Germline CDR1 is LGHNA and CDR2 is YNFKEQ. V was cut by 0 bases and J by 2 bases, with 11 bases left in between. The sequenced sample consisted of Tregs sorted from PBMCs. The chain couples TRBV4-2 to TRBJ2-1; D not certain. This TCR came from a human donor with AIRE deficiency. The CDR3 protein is CASSQDLAPTYNEQFF. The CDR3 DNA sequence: TGTGCCAGCAGCCAAGATCTTGCGCCGACCTACAATGAGCAGTTCTTC.